By proportion, the clone carrying this TCR beta chain is medium-sized. The antigen remains unidentified. These data originate in a study of metastatic and nonmetastatic thyroid tumors. Study information: Repertoires were compared across blood and tumor or nodule tissue from malignant and benign thyroid patients.

The study, taken as a whole, reports: In both blood and tumor samples, TCR beta diversity was reported significantly higher for malignant than benign nodules.

As processed by the authors: Differences in CDR3 between clinicopathological groups were drawn on to build a classifier intended to discriminate distant-metastatic papillary thyroid cancer patients. TCRdb reanalyzed the PCR reads via MiXCR. TCRdb's processing, not the authors', yielded these V and J calls. The sample lists around 19,000 clones, 24% seen once, with about 6.6% in the top ten. Ahead of thyroid surgery, no patient had received treatment of any kind. Trimming stripped 0 bases from V and 8 bases from J, with 10 bases between. The CDR3 covers 12 residues. CDR1 is DFQATT and CDR2 is SNEGSKA in the germline V gene (reference sequence).

This clonotype originated in a female donor with papillary thyroid cancer or a benign thyroid nodule (not recorded which). Some clones in this sample may be carry-over from other donors' samples. This chain joins TRBV20-1 and TRBJ1-2, with D hard to call. Input material: tumor tissue. Written as DNA, the CDR3 is TGCAGTGCTAGAGATAAGGAGGGAGGCTACACCTTC. Translation gives CSARDKEGGYTF.